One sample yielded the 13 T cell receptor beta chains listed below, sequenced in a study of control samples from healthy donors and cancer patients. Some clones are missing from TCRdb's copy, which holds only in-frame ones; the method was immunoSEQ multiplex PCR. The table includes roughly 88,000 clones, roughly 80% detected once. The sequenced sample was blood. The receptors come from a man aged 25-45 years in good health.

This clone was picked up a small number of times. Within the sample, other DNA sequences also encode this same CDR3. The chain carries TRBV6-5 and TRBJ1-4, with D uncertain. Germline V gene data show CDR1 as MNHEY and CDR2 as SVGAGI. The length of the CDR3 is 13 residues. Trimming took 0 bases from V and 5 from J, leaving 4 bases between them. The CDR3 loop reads CASSYSGNEKLFF. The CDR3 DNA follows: TGTGCCAGCAGTTACTCAGGGAATGAAAAACTGTTTTTT.

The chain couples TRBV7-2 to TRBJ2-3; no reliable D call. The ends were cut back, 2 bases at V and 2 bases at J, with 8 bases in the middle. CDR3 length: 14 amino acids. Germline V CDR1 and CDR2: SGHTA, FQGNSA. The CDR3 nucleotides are TGTGCCAGCAGCTTATTGGCAGTCACAGATACGCAGTATTTT. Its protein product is CASSLLAVTDTQYF.

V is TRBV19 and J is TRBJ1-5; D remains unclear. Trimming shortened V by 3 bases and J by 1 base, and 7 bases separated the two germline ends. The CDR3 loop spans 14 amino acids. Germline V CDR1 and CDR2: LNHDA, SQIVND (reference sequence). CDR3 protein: CASSITGSNQPQHF. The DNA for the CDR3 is TGTGCCAGTAGTATCACGGGGAGCAATCAGCCCCAGCATTTT.

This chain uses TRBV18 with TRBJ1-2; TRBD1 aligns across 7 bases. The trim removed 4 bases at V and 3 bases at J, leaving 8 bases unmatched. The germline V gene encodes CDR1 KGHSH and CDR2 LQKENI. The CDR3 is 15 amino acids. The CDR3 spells CASSRRQGEYYGYTF. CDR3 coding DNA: TGTGCCAGCTCACGACGACAGGGAGAATACTATGGCTACACCTTC. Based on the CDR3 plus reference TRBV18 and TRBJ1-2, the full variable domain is NAGVMQNPRHLVRRRGQEARLRCSPMKGHSHVYWYRQLPEEGLKFMVYLQKENIIDESGMPKERFSAEFPKEGPSILRIQQVVRGDSAAYFCASSRRQGEYYGYTFGSGTRLTVV.

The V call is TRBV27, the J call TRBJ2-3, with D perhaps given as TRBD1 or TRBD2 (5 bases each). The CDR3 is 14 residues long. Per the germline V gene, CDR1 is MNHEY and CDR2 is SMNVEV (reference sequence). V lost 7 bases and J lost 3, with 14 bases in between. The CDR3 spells CASKPGGGTDTQYF. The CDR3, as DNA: TGTGCCAGCAAGCCCGGTGGGGGAACAGATACGCAGTATTTT.

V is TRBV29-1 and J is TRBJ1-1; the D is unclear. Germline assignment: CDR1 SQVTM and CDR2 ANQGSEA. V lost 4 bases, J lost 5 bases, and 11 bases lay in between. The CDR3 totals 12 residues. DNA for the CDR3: TGCAGCGTTGCTACTGTTGGGACTGAAGCTTTCTTT. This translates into CSVATVGTEAFF.

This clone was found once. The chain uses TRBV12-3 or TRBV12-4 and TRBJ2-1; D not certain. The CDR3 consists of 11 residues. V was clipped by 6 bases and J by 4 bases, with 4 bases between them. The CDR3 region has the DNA TGTGCCAGCAGGTATTACAATGAGCAGTTCTTC. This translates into CASRYYNEQFF.

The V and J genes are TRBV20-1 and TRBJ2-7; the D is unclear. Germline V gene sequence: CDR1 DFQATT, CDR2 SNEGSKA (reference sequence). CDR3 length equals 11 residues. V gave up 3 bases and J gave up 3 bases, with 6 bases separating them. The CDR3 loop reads CSASKGYEQYF. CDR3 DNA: TGCAGTGCTAGCAAGGGCTACGAGCAGTACTTC.

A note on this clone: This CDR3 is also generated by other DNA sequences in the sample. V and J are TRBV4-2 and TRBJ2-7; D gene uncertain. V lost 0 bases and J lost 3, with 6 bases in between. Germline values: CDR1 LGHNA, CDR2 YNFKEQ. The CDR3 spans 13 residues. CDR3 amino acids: CASSQESGYEQYF. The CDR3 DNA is TGTGCCAGCAGCCAAGAGTCTGGCTACGAGCAGTACTTC.

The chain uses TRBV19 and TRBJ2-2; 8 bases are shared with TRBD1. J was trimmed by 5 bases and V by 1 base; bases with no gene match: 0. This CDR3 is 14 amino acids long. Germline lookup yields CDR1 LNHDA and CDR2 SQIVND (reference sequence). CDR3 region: CASSIGQGTGELFF. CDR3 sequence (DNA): TGTGCCAGTAGTATAGGACAGGGGACCGGGGAGCTGTTTTTT.

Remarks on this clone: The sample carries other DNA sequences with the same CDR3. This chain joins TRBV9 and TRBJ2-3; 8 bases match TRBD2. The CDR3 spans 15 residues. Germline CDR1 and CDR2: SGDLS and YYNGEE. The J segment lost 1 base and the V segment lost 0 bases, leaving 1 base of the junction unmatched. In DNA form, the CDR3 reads TGTGCCAGCAGCGTAGTTAGCGGGGGCACAGATACGCAGTATTTT. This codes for CASSVVSGGTDTQYF.

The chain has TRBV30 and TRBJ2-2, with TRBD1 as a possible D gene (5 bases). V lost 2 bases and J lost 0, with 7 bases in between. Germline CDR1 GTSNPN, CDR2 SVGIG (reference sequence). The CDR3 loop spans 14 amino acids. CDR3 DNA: TGTGCCTGGAGTCGGACATCGAACACCGGGGAGCTGTTTTTT. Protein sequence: CAWSRTSNTGELFF.

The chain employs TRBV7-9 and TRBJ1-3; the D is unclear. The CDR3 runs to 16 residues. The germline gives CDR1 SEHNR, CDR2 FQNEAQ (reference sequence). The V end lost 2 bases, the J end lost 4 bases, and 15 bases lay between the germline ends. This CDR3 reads CASSLSPVGSGNTIYF. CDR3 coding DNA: TGTGCCAGCAGCTTATCTCCTGTAGGGTCGGGAAACACCATATATTTT.